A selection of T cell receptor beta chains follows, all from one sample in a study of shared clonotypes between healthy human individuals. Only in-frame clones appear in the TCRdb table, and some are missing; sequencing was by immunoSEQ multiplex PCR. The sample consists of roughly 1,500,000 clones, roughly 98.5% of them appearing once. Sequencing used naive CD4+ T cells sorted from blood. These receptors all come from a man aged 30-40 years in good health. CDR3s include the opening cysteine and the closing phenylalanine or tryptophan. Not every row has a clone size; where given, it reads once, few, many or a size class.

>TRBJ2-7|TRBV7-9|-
CASSLRQGTTLNYEQYF
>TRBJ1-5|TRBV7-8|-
CASSYFLDSNQPQHF
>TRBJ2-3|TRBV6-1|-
CATNLMGRSTDTQYF
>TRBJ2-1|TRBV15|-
CATSRELAGVSNEQFF
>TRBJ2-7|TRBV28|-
CASSLAGGEYEQYF
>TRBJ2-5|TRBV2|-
CASSRPRTSASLGETQYF
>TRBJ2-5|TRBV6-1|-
CASRSRGRETQYF
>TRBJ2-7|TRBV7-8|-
CASIKPGQGRDEQYF
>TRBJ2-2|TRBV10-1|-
CASTSGGGGTGELFF
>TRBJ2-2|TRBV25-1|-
CASSGDRVMGSNTGELFF
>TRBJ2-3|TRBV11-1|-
CASSLQKAGDCTDTQYF
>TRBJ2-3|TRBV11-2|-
CASSTGTSGSSTDTQYF
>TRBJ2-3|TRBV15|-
CATEGGAGGIDTQYF
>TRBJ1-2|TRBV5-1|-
CASSLGLSYGYTF
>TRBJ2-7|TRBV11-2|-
CASSSLAGDLYEQYF
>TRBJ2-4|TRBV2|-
CASSRRLAGVSKNIQYF
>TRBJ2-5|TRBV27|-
CASRKDRYQETQYF
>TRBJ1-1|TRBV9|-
CASSLGTANTEAFF
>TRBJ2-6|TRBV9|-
CASSVDPGQRSGANVLTF
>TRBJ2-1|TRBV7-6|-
CASSPTGVTNNEQFF
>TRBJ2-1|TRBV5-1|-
CASSLEAPSYNEQFF
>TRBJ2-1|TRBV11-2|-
CASSLAGQGARYEQFF
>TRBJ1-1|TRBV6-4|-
CATTFPPAKGTEAFF
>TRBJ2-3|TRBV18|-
CASSPLDSTDTQYF
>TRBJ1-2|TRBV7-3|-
CASSLGSPATNYGYTF
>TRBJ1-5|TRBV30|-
CAWSTTVSNQPQHF
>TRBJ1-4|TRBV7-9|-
CAWGATNEKLFF
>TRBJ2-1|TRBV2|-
CASTGGSPINEQFF
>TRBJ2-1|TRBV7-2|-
CASSAPNNEQFF
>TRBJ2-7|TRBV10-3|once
CAISDVERGSYEQYF
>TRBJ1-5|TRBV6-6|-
CASSLPGAKLNQPQHF
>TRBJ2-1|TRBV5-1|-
CASSTLAGTHNEQFF
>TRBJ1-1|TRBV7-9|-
CASSPGTGKTEAFF
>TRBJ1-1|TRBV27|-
CASSPGTGWSTEAFF
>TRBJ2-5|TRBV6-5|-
CASSYAPYGETQYF
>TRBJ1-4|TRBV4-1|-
CASSQGQGGIGEKLFF
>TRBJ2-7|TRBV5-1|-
CASSLDAGGTYEQYF
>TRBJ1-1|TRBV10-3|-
CAITKAGIPEAFF
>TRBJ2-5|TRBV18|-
CASSSRDIQGETQYF
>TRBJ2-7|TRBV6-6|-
CASSYGNYEQYF
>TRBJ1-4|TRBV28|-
CASSLTRGLSTNEKLFF
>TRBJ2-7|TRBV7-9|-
CASSLAQGASSYEQYF